The rows below give T cell receptor beta chains drawn from one sample of a study of regulatory T cells in long-lasting Graves disease. One entry per CDR3 protein, called by TCRdb with MiXCR from the multiplex PCR reads. The sample has a few hundred thousand distinct CDR3 sequences, around 24% seen once; the top ten hold about a quarter. The specimen was peripheral blood mononuclear cells (PBMCs), collected when the disease was refractory, from a patient treated with antithyroid drugs. All receptors come from a female donor with Graves disease. The CDR3 runs from the conserved cysteine through the conserved F or W. D genes are given only for firm matches. Clone size, where shown, is once, few, many, or a class for clones that have expanded.

cdr3_length	clone_size	d_call	j_call	v_call	cdr3_nt	cdr3_aa
13	few	NA	TRBJ1-3	TRBV29-1	TGCAGCGTTGAAGGTGCCTCTGGAAACACCATATATTTT	CSVEGASGNTIYF
14	many	NA	TRBJ2-7	TRBV20-1	TGCAGTGCTCCTACCATTGGGGCCTCCTACGAGCAGTACTTC	CSAPTIGASYEQYF
17	many	TRBD1	TRBJ1-1	TRBV28	TGTGCCAGCAGTTTCCCGGGGACAGGGGGATTTGACACTGAAGCTTTCTTT	CASSFPGTGGFDTEAFF
13	few	NA	TRBJ1-6	TRBV6-2/TRBV6-3	TGTGCCAGCAGTTACTCGACCCCGACTGAGCTCCACTTT	CASSYSTPTELHF
18	few	NA	TRBJ1-2	TRBV11-2	TGTGCCAGCAGCTCTCTTAGCCCATGGGCGGATAGAAACTATGGCTACACCTTC	CASSSLSPWADRNYGYTF
15	NA	NA	TRBJ1-1	TRBV6-1	TGTGCCAGCAGCAAATCAGGGGCTATGAACACTGAAGCTTTCTTT	CASSKSGAMNTEAFF
14	many	NA	TRBJ2-5	TRBV24-1	TGTGCCACCAGTGACGAAAAAAATTGGGAGACCCAGTACTTC	CATSDEKNWETQYF
14	few	NA	TRBJ1-1	TRBV6-5	TGTGCCAGCAGATACACGGGGATGGCCACTGAAGCTTTCTTT	CASRYTGMATEAFF
15	NA	NA	TRBJ2-7	TRBV19	TGTGCCAGTAGTACCCGGGGTACGGCCGCCTACGAGCAGTACTTC	CASSTRGTAAYEQYF
13	few	TRBD1	TRBJ1-2	TRBV20-1	TGCAGTGCTAATACAGGGGGCGGCTATGGCTACACCTTC	CSANTGGGYGYTF
17	NA	TRBD1	TRBJ1-3	TRBV7-8	TGTGCCAGCAGCTTGGTGGACAGGGGATCCTCTGGAAACACCATATATTTT	CASSLVDRGSSGNTIYF
16	NA	NA	TRBJ1-2	TRBV18	TGTGCCAGCTCACCCAACGAGGGAATGGTTCGGTATGGCTACACCTTC	CASSPNEGMVRYGYTF
17	NA	TRBD2	TRBJ2-7	TRBV6-1	TGTGCCAGCAGCCTCAACAGAGCGGGAGGCCCCTCCTACGAGCAGTACTTC	CASSLNRAGGPSYEQYF
11	NA	NA	TRBJ2-1	TRBV7-2	TGTGCCAGCAGCCCCACTCGTGAGCAGTTCTTC	CASSPTREQFF
16	few	NA	TRBJ1-4	TRBV6-2/TRBV6-3	TGTGCCAGCAGTGAAGTCCGGTGGGATAGAGGTGAAAAACTGTTTTTT	CASSEVRWDRGEKLFF
15	NA	TRBD1	TRBJ2-5	TRBV4-1	TGCGCCAGCAGCCAATCAACACAGGGGGAAGAGACCCAGTACTTC	CASSQSTQGEETQYF
15	many	NA	TRBJ1-2	TRBV28	TGTGCCTGCGCCCCGGCGGGGTCGACTAACTATGGCTACACCTTC	CACAPAGSTNYGYTF
15	NA	TRBD1	TRBJ1-1	TRBV11-2	TGTGCCAGCAGCTACAACAGGGGGCAGAACACTGAAGCTTTCTTT	CASSYNRGQNTEAFF
15	NA	TRBD1	TRBJ1-3	TRBV19	TGTGCCAGTAGTTCCGGCAGGGGGCCTGGAAACACCATATATTTT	CASSSGRGPGNTIYF
12	few	NA	TRBJ1-2	TRBV30	TGTGCCTGGAGTGGGGGCCCATGGGGCTACACCTTC	CAWSGGPWGYTF
17	NA	TRBD2	TRBJ2-3	TRBV28	TGTGCCAGCAGTCTGGGGCTAGCGGGAGGCACCACAGATACGCAGTATTTT	CASSLGLAGGTTDTQYF
14	few	NA	TRBJ2-2	TRBV2	TGTGCCAGCACCCGGCCAACTAGCTCCCGGGAGCTGTTTTTT	CASTRPTSSRELFF
16	many	TRBD1	TRBJ1-1	TRBV11-2	TGTGCCAGCAGCTTAGGACAGGGGGTCTCCAACACTGAAGCTTTCTTT	CASSLGQGVSNTEAFF
14	NA	NA	TRBJ1-1	TRBV29-1	TGCAGCGTTGAACAGACGACGTTGAACACTGAAGCTTTCTTT	CSVEQTTLNTEAFF
15	few	NA	TRBJ2-2	TRBV11-2	TGTGCCAGCAGCTTAGAAGACAGATCTGGCGGGGAGCTGTTTTTT	CASSLEDRSGGELFF
17	NA	NA	TRBJ2-6	TRBV5-6	TGTGCCAGCAGCTTGGACGGCGGTTTCTCTGGGGCCAACGTCCTGACTTTC	CASSLDGGFSGANVLTF